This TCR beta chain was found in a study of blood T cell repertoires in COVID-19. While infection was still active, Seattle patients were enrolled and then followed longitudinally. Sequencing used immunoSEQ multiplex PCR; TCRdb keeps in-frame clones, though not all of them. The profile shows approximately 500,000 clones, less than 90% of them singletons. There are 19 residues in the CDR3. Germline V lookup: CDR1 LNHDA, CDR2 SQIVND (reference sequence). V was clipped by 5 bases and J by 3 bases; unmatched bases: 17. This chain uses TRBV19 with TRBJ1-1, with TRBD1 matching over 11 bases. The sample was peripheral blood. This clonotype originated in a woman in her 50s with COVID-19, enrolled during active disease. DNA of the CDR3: TGTGCCAGTAGTGCCAACCAGGACAGGGGGCGACTAGTCGACACTGAAGCTTTCTTT. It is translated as CASSANQDRGRLVDTEAFF.